This is a list of T cell receptor beta chains from one sample in a study of T cell responses to AZD1222 COVID-19 vaccine. TCRdb's table, derived via immunoSEQ multiplex PCR, lists solely in-frame clones and lacks some. The sample records about 45,000 clones, roughly 90% being singletons. Sequenced here: peripheral blood, sampled 28 days after the second AZD1222 dose. These TCRs come from an adult who received the AZD1222 COVID-19 vaccine. Each CDR3 is given with its conserved first and last residue. A D gene is named only where the DNA matches it firmly. Clone size is stated in some rows and not others, as once, few, many or a class when expanded.

j_call: TRBJ2-5
v_call: TRBV29-1
clone_size: once
d_call: .
cdr3_aa: CSVEIAETQYF
cdr3_nt: TGCAGCGTTGAGATAGCAGAGACCCAGTACTTC

j_call: TRBJ2-1
v_call: TRBV7-8
clone_size: .
d_call: .
cdr3_aa: CASSLLIAASSYNEQFF
cdr3_nt: TGTGCCAGCAGCCTGCTTATAGCTGCGAGCTCCTACAATGAGCAGTTCTTC

j_call: TRBJ2-3
v_call: TRBV29-1
clone_size: .
d_call: .
cdr3_aa: CSGKTGSTDTQYF
cdr3_nt: TGCAGCGGTAAAACGGGATCCACAGATACGCAGTATTTT

j_call: TRBJ1-1
v_call: TRBV2
clone_size: .
d_call: .
cdr3_aa: CASRLGGGTEAFF
cdr3_nt: TGTGCCAGCAGACTTGGGGGAGGCACTGAAGCTTTCTTT

j_call: TRBJ2-1
v_call: TRBV4-1
clone_size: .
d_call: TRBD2
cdr3_aa: CASSPLGLGLAEEFF
cdr3_nt: TGCGCCAGCAGCCCATTAGGCCTCGGACTAGCGGAAGAGTTCTTC

j_call: TRBJ1-6
v_call: TRBV19
clone_size: .
d_call: TRBD1
cdr3_aa: CASSMPDRENSPLHF
cdr3_nt: TGTGCCAGTAGTATGCCCGACAGGGAAAATTCACCCCTCCACTTT

j_call: TRBJ2-1
v_call: TRBV2
clone_size: .
d_call: .
cdr3_aa: CASSAWSYNEQFF
cdr3_nt: TGTGCCAGCAGCGCTTGGTCCTACAATGAGCAGTTCTTC

j_call: TRBJ2-7
v_call: TRBV24-1
clone_size: .
d_call: .
cdr3_aa: CATNLPQGPRYEQYF
cdr3_nt: TGTGCCACCAACCTCCCCCAGGGGCCACGGTACGAGCAGTACTTC

j_call: TRBJ2-6
v_call: TRBV6-2/TRBV6-3
clone_size: .
d_call: .
cdr3_aa: CASSYSMYSGVSGANVLTF
cdr3_nt: TGTGCCAGCAGTTACTCGATGTACTCGGGAGTGTCTGGGGCCAACGTCCTGACTTTC

j_call: TRBJ2-4
v_call: TRBV1
clone_size: .
d_call: .
cdr3_aa: CTSSQDPPDCLAKNIQYF
cdr3_nt: TGCACCAGCAGCCAAGACCCCCCGGACTGTTTAGCCAAAAACATTCAGTACTTC

j_call: TRBJ2-4
v_call: TRBV3-1/TRBV3-2
clone_size: .
d_call: .
cdr3_aa: CASSRLQGGNIQYF
cdr3_nt: TGTGCCAGCAGCCGCCTACAGGGTGGTAACATTCAGTACTTC

j_call: TRBJ1-3
v_call: TRBV6-4
clone_size: .
d_call: .
cdr3_aa: CASSERPLGTSGNTIYF
cdr3_nt: TGTGCCAGCAGTGAGCGCCCGCTGGGGACCTCTGGAAACACCATATATTTT

j_call: TRBJ1-6
v_call: TRBV18
clone_size: .
d_call: .
cdr3_aa: CASWGGNSPLHF
cdr3_nt: TGTGCCAGCTGGGGGGGGAATTCACCCCTCCACTTT

j_call: TRBJ2-7
v_call: TRBV6-1
clone_size: once
d_call: TRBD2
cdr3_aa: CASSEVAGSVYEQYF
cdr3_nt: TGTGCCAGCAGTGAAGTAGCGGGATCGGTCTACGAGCAGTACTTC

j_call: TRBJ2-5
v_call: TRBV5-1
clone_size: .
d_call: .
cdr3_aa: CASSIGGTASQETQYF
cdr3_nt: TGCGCCAGCAGCATTGGAGGGACAGCGAGCCAAGAGACCCAGTACTTC

j_call: TRBJ2-1
v_call: TRBV30
clone_size: once
d_call: TRBD2
cdr3_aa: CAWSVGLAGAYEQFF
cdr3_nt: TGTGCCTGGAGTGTAGGACTAGCGGGAGCCTATGAGCAGTTCTTC

j_call: TRBJ1-2
v_call: TRBV19
clone_size: .
d_call: .
cdr3_aa: CASSIWSPAPYGYTF
cdr3_nt: TGTGCCAGTAGTATCTGGTCCCCCGCCCCCTATGGCTACACCTTC

j_call: TRBJ2-3
v_call: TRBV7-2
clone_size: .
d_call: .
cdr3_aa: CASSPGTGTDTQYF
cdr3_nt: TGTGCCAGCAGCCCGGGGACCGGCACAGATACGCAGTATTTT

j_call: TRBJ2-1
v_call: TRBV10-3
clone_size: .
d_call: TRBD2
cdr3_aa: CAVGERGEGQFF
cdr3_nt: TGTGCGGTGGGAGAGCGGGGGGAGGGGCAGTTCTTC

j_call: TRBJ2-1
v_call: TRBV24-1
clone_size: .
d_call: TRBD2
cdr3_aa: CATSDTGTSGAGEQFF
cdr3_nt: TGTGCCACCAGTGACACCGGGACTAGCGGGGCGGGTGAGCAGTTCTTC

j_call: TRBJ1-1
v_call: TRBV2
clone_size: .
d_call: .
cdr3_aa: CASSEIGVPEAFF
cdr3_nt: TGTGCCAGCAGTGAGATCGGGGTACCTGAAGCTTTCTTT

j_call: TRBJ1-6
v_call: TRBV15
clone_size: few
d_call: .
cdr3_aa: CATSSRRQVNNSPLHF
cdr3_nt: TGTGCCACCAGCAGCCGTCGACAGGTTAATAATTCACCCCTCCACTTT

j_call: TRBJ2-7
v_call: TRBV2
clone_size: .
d_call: .
cdr3_aa: CASSGQSSYEQYF
cdr3_nt: TGTGCCAGCAGTGGACAGAGCTCCTACGAGCAGTACTTC

j_call: TRBJ2-7
v_call: TRBV2
clone_size: few
d_call: .
cdr3_aa: CAGLDVRNYEQYF
cdr3_nt: TGTGCCGGACTGGACGTGAGGAACTACGAGCAGTACTTC

j_call: TRBJ1-2
v_call: TRBV7-3
clone_size: .
d_call: .
cdr3_aa: CASSLTPANYGYTF
cdr3_nt: TGTGCCAGCAGCTTAACGCCTGCGAACTATGGCTACACCTTC

j_call: TRBJ2-2
v_call: TRBV10-3
clone_size: .
d_call: TRBD2
cdr3_aa: CAISLTSGRAGGELFF
cdr3_nt: TGTGCCATCAGTCTGACTAGCGGGAGGGCCGGCGGGGAGCTGTTTTTT

j_call: TRBJ1-2
v_call: TRBV6-6
clone_size: .
d_call: TRBD1
cdr3_aa: CASSPRDRDGYTF
cdr3_nt: TGTGCCAGCAGTCCGAGGGACAGAGATGGCTACACCTTC

j_call: TRBJ2-4
v_call: TRBV5-4
clone_size: .
d_call: TRBD1
cdr3_aa: CASSLVGTGKNIQYF
cdr3_nt: TGTGCCAGCAGCTTGGTCGGGACAGGGAAAAACATTCAGTACTTC

j_call: TRBJ1-2
v_call: TRBV11-2
clone_size: few
d_call: .
cdr3_aa: CASSILKTGRDANYGYTF
cdr3_nt: TGTGCCAGCAGTATACTTAAGACGGGCAGGGATGCTAACTATGGCTACACCTTC

j_call: TRBJ1-1
v_call: TRBV15
clone_size: .
d_call: .
cdr3_aa: CARVKGAFF
cdr3_nt: TGTGCCCGGGTAAAAGGAGCTTTCTTT

j_call: TRBJ2-5
v_call: TRBV10-3
clone_size: .
d_call: TRBD2
cdr3_aa: CAIREGRREETQYF
cdr3_nt: TGTGCCATACGGGAGGGCCGGAGGGAAGAGACCCAGTACTTC

j_call: TRBJ1-1
v_call: TRBV30
clone_size: .
d_call: .
cdr3_aa: CAWMSYGNTEAFF
cdr3_nt: TGTGCCTGGATGTCGTACGGGAACACTGAAGCTTTCTTT

j_call: TRBJ2-6
v_call: TRBV9
clone_size: .
d_call: .
cdr3_aa: CASSATTGGGRAGANVLTF
cdr3_nt: TGTGCCAGCAGCGCAACGACTGGGGGAGGAAGGGCTGGGGCCAACGTCCTGACTTTC

j_call: TRBJ1-1
v_call: TRBV28
clone_size: .
d_call: TRBD1
cdr3_aa: CASSRDRGRMNTEAFF
cdr3_nt: TGTGCCAGCAGCCGGGACAGGGGAAGGATGAACACTGAAGCTTTCTTT

j_call: TRBJ2-7
v_call: TRBV5-6
clone_size: .
d_call: .
cdr3_aa: CASSLQSSYEQYF
cdr3_nt: TGTGCCAGCAGCTTGCAGAGCTCCTACGAGCAGTACTTC

j_call: TRBJ2-3
v_call: TRBV7-9
clone_size: .
d_call: .
cdr3_aa: CASSSDRFTDTQYF
cdr3_nt: TGTGCCAGCAGCTCCGACAGATTCACAGATACGCAGTATTTT

j_call: TRBJ2-2
v_call: TRBV29-1
clone_size: .
d_call: TRBD2
cdr3_aa: CSVGTSGNTGELFF
cdr3_nt: TGCAGCGTGGGGACTAGCGGGAACACCGGGGAGCTGTTTTTT

j_call: TRBJ1-5
v_call: TRBV19
clone_size: .
d_call: .
cdr3_aa: CASSPPGTGSNQPQHF
cdr3_nt: TGTGCCAGTAGTCCCCCGGGGACCGGGAGCAATCAGCCCCAGCATTTT

j_call: TRBJ2-7
v_call: TRBV18
clone_size: .
d_call: TRBD1
cdr3_aa: CASSPGTGSSYEQYF
cdr3_nt: TGTGCCAGCTCACCAGGGACAGGGAGCTCCTACGAGCAGTACTTC

j_call: TRBJ2-2
v_call: TRBV7-9
clone_size: .
d_call: TRBD1
cdr3_aa: CASQGDRYTGELFF
cdr3_nt: TGTGCCTCTCAGGGGGACAGATACACCGGGGAGCTGTTTTTT

j_call: TRBJ2-5
v_call: TRBV3-1/TRBV3-2
clone_size: once
d_call: .
cdr3_aa: CASSHRVETQYF
cdr3_nt: TGTGCCAGCAGTCACAGGGTCGAGACCCAGTACTTC

j_call: TRBJ2-1
v_call: TRBV19
clone_size: .
d_call: TRBD2
cdr3_aa: CASRPVGGRGGNEQFF
cdr3_nt: TGTGCCAGTAGGCCCGTGGGCGGGAGGGGCGGCAATGAGCAGTTCTTC

j_call: TRBJ1-3
v_call: TRBV19
clone_size: .
d_call: .
cdr3_aa: CASSPQGGNTIYF
cdr3_nt: TGTGCCAGTAGTCCACAGGGCGGAAACACCATATATTTT

j_call: TRBJ2-2
v_call: TRBV5-1
clone_size: .
d_call: .
cdr3_aa: CASSLGLRANTGELFF
cdr3_nt: TGCGCCAGCAGCTTGGGTCTCCGGGCGAACACCGGGGAGCTGTTTTTT

j_call: TRBJ2-1
v_call: TRBV2
clone_size: .
d_call: TRBD1
cdr3_aa: CASSDRVLFGEQFF
cdr3_nt: TGTGCCAGCTCCGACAGGGTTTTGTTCGGTGAGCAGTTCTTC